This TCR beta chain was identified during a study of cytomegalovirus exposure and HLA in healthy donors. The PCR had 60 Vbeta and 13 Jbeta primers. Generated by immunoSEQ multiplex PCR, the TCRdb table keeps only in-frame clones and is missing some. The top ten clones hold more than 1.5% of a sample with 200,000 to 250,000 clones, about 79% of them seen once. This clone was seen more than once but under ten times. V lost 2 bases to trimming and J lost 1 base, with 9 bases between them. This CDR3 comprises 14 residues. The V gene's germline CDR1 is SGHRS and CDR2 YFSETQ. The sample comprised PBMCs. This chain joins TRBV5-1 and TRBJ1-1; D may be TRBD1 (5 bases). The clonotype comes from a man aged 18 to 30 in good health and CMV-seronegative. In DNA form, the CDR3 reads TGCGCCAGCAGCTTTTTTCAGGGGAACACTGAAGCTTTCTTT. Translation: CASSFFQGNTEAFF.